The entry that follows covers one TCR beta chain sequence. Its target is not known. These data are taken from a study of blood T cells in healthy people across ages. Findings of the study overall: Unsorted PBMCs blocked a conclusive comparison of naive and antigen-experienced cells.

Germline V gives CDR1 SGHTA, CDR2 FQGNSA. The CDR3 is 16 residues long. Losses at the gene ends were 4 bases for V and 7 bases for J; bases not matched to a gene: 14. Then a second PCR, running roughly 7 to 11 cycles, was carried out with a sample-barcoded 5' primer and a J-beta primer mix. No fewer than 3 million CDR3-containing paired-end reads came from each sample. One entry per CDR3 protein, called by TCRdb with MiXCR from the 5' RACE reads. The sample consists of some 1.5 million distinct CDR3 sequences, under 55% of them appearing once. This receptor was obtained from a woman between 18 and 29 years old in good health. Sequenced sample: blood. This chain uses TRBV7-2 with TRBJ2-3; 7 nucleotides match TRBD1. The CDR3 reads CASSSPGQDLRYTQYF. CDR3 nucleotide sequence: TGTGCCAGCAGCTCACCTGGACAGGATCTTAGGTATACGCAGTATTTT.